The text below deals with one TCR beta chain. Using immunoSEQ multiplex PCR, the repertoire was profiled, and TCRdb retains in-frame clones only, with some absent. The sample comprises about 150,000 clones, around 87% of which are singletons, and around 6.5% rests with the top ten. This entry comes from a study of blood T cell repertoires in COVID-19. The clonotype was recovered from a man older than 75 with acute or convalescent COVID-19. Sequenced material: peripheral blood.

The CDR3, as DNA: TGTGCCAGCAAACTTGCGGGTAGTGGGAATAATGAAAAACTGTTTTTT. It codes for CASKLAGSGNNEKLFF. The chain combines TRBV5-8 with TRBJ1-4; no firm D call. V lost 6 bases, J lost 4 bases, and 19 bases lay in between. Germline V lookup: CDR1 SGHTS, CDR2 YDEGEE. The CDR3 totals 16 residues.